This T cell receptor beta chain was sequenced during a study of blood T cells in healthy people across ages. The overall study: Template switching caught about one barcoded beta molecule for each two T cells.

Healthy Caucasian individuals from Russia aged about 6 to 90 were enrolled as donors. The draw of peripheral blood yielded ten milliliters from each donor. The CDR3 contains 15 residues. Per the germline V gene, CDR1 is SGHVS and CDR2 is FQNEAQ. As regards this clonotype: One end of the junction does not line up with germline, which may come from a read error.

The second PCR ran roughly 6 to 11 cycles with a sample-barcoded 5' primer and J-beta primers. MiXCR, run by TCRdb on the 5' RACE reads, gives a single entry per CDR3 protein. This table has about 1.1 million distinct CDR3 sequences, roughly two fifths appearing once. This receptor was identified in a man aged 18 to 30 in good health. Sequenced material: blood. The chain couples TRBV7-8 to TRBJ2-2; 7 nucleotides match TRBD1. DNA for the CDR3: TGTGCCAGCAGCTTATCGGGACAGAACAGCGGGGAGCTGTTTTTT. This translates into CASSLSGQNSGELFF.